This TCR beta chain was captured by sequencing in a study of blood T cell repertoires in COVID-19. Across the whole study: Collection of acute and convalescent COVID-19 samples took place in the United States, Italy and Spain. The cDNA or gDNA used as material had been derived from T cells, B-cell-depleted T cells, or PBMCs.

V shed 4 bases and J shed 0 bases, with 6 bases lying between them. CDR3 length: 13 residues. Germline V gene data show CDR1 as KGHSH and CDR2 as LQKENI. The authors' processing: Estimation of nucleated cell counts relied on the amplification of reference gene primers. Only in-frame clones appear in the TCRdb table, and some are missing; sequencing was by immunoSEQ multiplex PCR. The V and J calls and clone size come from that table; D and trimming were worked out from the DNA. Of fewer than 300,000 clones in the sample, approximately 83% were seen once. This rearrangement joins TRBV18 to TRBJ1-1; D remains unclear. The sequence was collected from a person between 65 and 79 years old with COVID-19, enrolled during active disease. The sample consisted of peripheral blood. The CDR3 protein is CASSLKMNTEAFF. In DNA, the CDR3 is TGTGCCAGCTCACTTAAAATGAACACTGAAGCTTTCTTT.